These T cell receptor beta chains were read from a single sample in a study of blood T cell repertoires in COVID-19. Repertoires were generated with immunoSEQ multiplex PCR, while TCRdb's copy carries only in-frame clones and drops some. The profile shows around 92,000 clones, 86% of them singletons. The sample comprised peripheral blood. Receptors were obtained from a human donor in a cohort sampled during active COVID-19. Both conserved end residues are part of each CDR3. The D gene is left open where the match is weak. Only part of the rows carry a size: once, few, many, or a class if the clone is expanded.

CDR3 length,J gene,clone size,V gene,D gene,CDR3 protein,CDR3 DNA
14,TRBJ2-3,-,TRBV10-2,TRBD1,CASGRTGLTDTQYF,TGCGCCAGTGGTAGGACAGGGTTGACAGATACGCAGTATTTT
14,TRBJ2-1,-,TRBV2,TRBD1,CASSPTGGDNEQFF,TGTGCCAGCAGTCCGACAGGGGGAGACAATGAGCAGTTCTTC
14,TRBJ2-7,-,TRBV4-2,-,CASSQDRSSYEQYF,TGTGCCAGCAGCCAAGATAGGAGCTCCTACGAGCAGTACTTC
15,TRBJ2-3,-,TRBV5-6,TRBD1,CASSLDRGGTDTQYF,TGTGCCAGCAGCTTGGACAGGGGTGGTACAGATACGCAGTATTTT
14,TRBJ2-2,once,TRBV28,-,CAGRLGRGTGELFF,TGTGCCGGCCGCTTGGGGAGGGGGACCGGGGAGCTGTTTTTT
15,TRBJ1-6,-,TRBV28,-,CASSSPGHYNSPLHF,TGTGCCAGCAGTTCCCCGGGACACTATAATTCACCCCTCCACTTT
15,TRBJ2-5,-,TRBV3-1/TRBV3-2,-,CASSPGAGARETQYF,TGTGCCAGCAGCCCCGGGGCAGGGGCCCGGGAGACCCAGTACTTC
16,TRBJ2-7,-,TRBV19,TRBD2,CASSLGGLARSDEQYF,TGTGCCAGTAGTCTCGGGGGACTAGCGCGCTCCGACGAGCAGTACTTC
14,TRBJ1-6,-,TRBV27,TRBD1,CASKTGGFNSPLHF,TGTGCCAGCAAGACAGGGGGTTTTAATTCACCCCTCCACTTT
15,TRBJ1-1,-,TRBV6-6,TRBD1,CASSYFGGTGDEAFF,TGTGCCAGCAGTTACTTTGGTGGGACAGGGGATGAAGCTTTCTTT
14,TRBJ1-2,-,TRBV3-1/TRBV3-2,TRBD1,CASSQPGQNYGYTF,TGTGCCAGCAGCCAACCGGGACAGAACTATGGCTACACCTTC
14,TRBJ2-5,-,TRBV29-1,-,CSVRSGTGRETQYF,TGCAGCGTTCGTTCCGGGACTGGCCGAGAGACCCAGTACTTC
17,TRBJ2-2,-,TRBV27,-,CASSFQGGFGFTGELFF,TGTGCCAGCAGTTTCCAAGGAGGTTTCGGTTTCACCGGGGAGCTGTTTTTT
12,TRBJ1-1,-,TRBV19,-,CASSDRNTEAFF,TGTGCCAGTAGCGACAGGAACACTGAAGCTTTCTTT
14,TRBJ2-7,-,TRBV19,TRBD1,CASSRDSFAYEQYF,TGTGCCAGTAGTAGGGACAGTTTCGCCTACGAGCAGTACTTC
12,TRBJ2-7,-,TRBV7-2,-,CASGFSSYEQYF,TGTGCCAGCGGCTTTAGCTCCTACGAGCAGTACTTC
16,TRBJ2-2,-,TRBV2,TRBD2,CASRLAGGTYTGELFF,TGTGCCAGCCGACTAGCGGGAGGGACGTACACCGGGGAGCTGTTTTTT
13,TRBJ2-5,-,TRBV12-3/TRBV12-4,-,CASSGGRVETQYF,TGTGCCAGCAGTGGAGGGAGAGTGGAGACCCAGTACTTC
13,TRBJ2-1,-,TRBV12-3/TRBV12-4,-,CASRELVFNEQFF,TGTGCCAGCAGAGAACTAGTTTTCAATGAGCAGTTCTTC
16,TRBJ2-7,-,TRBV5-4,-,CASSPGGSSVIYEQYF,TGTGCCAGCAGCCCCGGTGGGAGTAGCGTTATCTACGAGCAGTACTTC
14,TRBJ1-4,once,TRBV5-6,-,CASSFFTTNEKLFF,TGTGCCAGCAGCTTTTTTACAACTAATGAAAAACTGTTTTTT
14,TRBJ1-1,-,TRBV3-1/TRBV3-2,TRBD1,CASSQPDRVTEAFF,TGTGCCAGCAGCCAGCCCGACAGGGTCACAGAAGCTTTCTTT
15,TRBJ1-1,-,TRBV5-1,-,CASSPRTDRNTEAFF,TGCGCCAGCAGCCCTCGGACAGATCGGAACACTGAAGCTTTCTTT
15,TRBJ1-2,-,TRBV5-8,TRBD1,CASSLGQGGNYGYTF,TGTGCCAGCAGCCTGGGACAGGGTGGGAACTATGGCTACACCTTC
14,TRBJ1-1,-,TRBV7-2,TRBD1,CASSLQGANTEAFF,TGTGCCAGCAGCTTACAGGGGGCGAACACTGAAGCTTTCTTT
13,TRBJ1-1,-,TRBV7-3,TRBD1,CASSTLTGTEAFF,TGTGCCAGCAGCACCCTGACAGGGACTGAAGCTTTCTTT
17,TRBJ2-3,-,TRBV7-2,TRBD2,CASRYNGGGQSTDTQYF,TGTGCCAGCCGCTATAACGGGGGGGGTCAGAGCACAGATACGCAGTATTTT
18,TRBJ2-1,-,TRBV5-4,TRBD2,CASSLDGTSGTAPAEQFF,TGTGCCAGCAGCTTGGATGGGACTAGCGGGACGGCGCCTGCGGAGCAGTTCTTC
15,TRBJ2-1,once,TRBV29-1,TRBD2,CSVAGTRGEYNEQFF,TGCAGCGTTGCCGGGACTAGAGGCGAATACAATGAGCAGTTCTTC
15,TRBJ1-1,-,TRBV6-5,TRBD1,CASSRAGTGDTEAFF,TGTGCCAGCAGTCGGGCCGGGACAGGGGACACTGAAGCTTTCTTT
11,TRBJ1-1,-,TRBV20-1,-,CSAELDTEAFF,TGCAGTGCCGAACTCGATACTGAAGCTTTCTTT
15,TRBJ1-2,once,TRBV19,-,CASKPSPAGNYGYTF,TGTGCCAGTAAACCCTCCCCTGCAGGGAACTATGGCTACACCTTC
16,TRBJ2-7,once,TRBV11-2,-,CASSFRLSAQNYEQYF,TGTGCCAGCAGCTTTCGTTTATCTGCACAAAACTACGAGCAGTACTTC
14,TRBJ2-5,-,TRBV18,-,CASSPGGRRETQYF,TGTGCCAGCTCACCAGGTGGCAGAAGAGAGACCCAGTACTTC
14,TRBJ2-1,-,TRBV29-1,-,CSVGLESSYNEQFF,TGCAGCGTTGGGCTGGAGAGCTCCTACAATGAGCAGTTCTTC
13,TRBJ1-4,-,TRBV30,-,CAWSTGQNEKLFF,TGTGCCTGGAGCACAGGCCAGAATGAAAAACTGTTTTTT
15,TRBJ1-5,-,TRBV5-1,TRBD1,CASSLGQGGDQPQHF,TGCGCCAGCAGCCTGGGACAGGGGGGAGATCAGCCCCAGCATTTT
15,TRBJ1-6,-,TRBV6-5,TRBD1,CASRDRATTYSPLHF,TGTGCCAGTAGGGACAGAGCAACCACGTATTCACCCCTCCACTTT
15,TRBJ1-1,-,TRBV9,-,CASSVGQAVNTEAFF,TGTGCCAGCAGCGTAGGACAGGCCGTGAACACTGAAGCTTTCTTT
16,TRBJ2-2,-,TRBV7-7,TRBD1,CASSQDRGPNTGELFF,TGTGCCAGCAGCCAAGACAGGGGGCCAAACACCGGGGAGCTGTTTTTT
14,TRBJ2-1,-,TRBV19,TRBD1,CASSRQGEINEQFF,TGTGCCAGTAGCAGACAGGGGGAGATCAATGAGCAGTTCTTC
18,TRBJ2-7,once,TRBV9,TRBD2,CASSPRASGGPYFYEQYF,TGTGCCAGCAGCCCTAGGGCTAGCGGGGGGCCCTACTTTTACGAGCAGTACTTC
15,TRBJ1-4,-,TRBV5-1,-,CASSGLFGVNEKLFF,TGCGCCAGCAGTGGTCTATTCGGTGTGAATGAAAAACTGTTTTTT
20,TRBJ2-6,-,TRBV6-6,TRBD1,CASSVWAWDRGTSGANVLTF,TGTGCCAGCAGCGTATGGGCCTGGGACAGAGGAACCTCTGGGGCCAACGTCCTGACTTTC